What follows describes a single T cell receptor beta chain. Antigen specificity is unknown. Treatment here: oral pan-JAK inhibitor, 5-10 mg twice daily. The sequencing template was cDNA reverse transcribed from extracted RNA. Repertoires were generated with immunoSEQ multiplex PCR, while TCRdb's copy carries only in-frame clones and drops some. Seen here are 150,000 to 200,000 clones, about three fifths observed once, and the top ten hold 4.5% to 6%. V was trimmed by 3 bases and J by 0 bases, leaving 8 bases between them. The CDR3 extends over 14 amino acids. The germline V gene has CDR1 SNHLY and CDR2 FYNNEI. This entry comes from a study of CD8+ T cells in alopecia areata. Whole-study findings and limits: Especially in alopecia totalis/universalis, lesional scalp showed greater clonality than normal scalp did.

The origin of this receptor is a human donor with alopecia areata. This material consisted of CD4+ T cells sorted from blood, taken at week 24, from a patient treated with tofacitinib. The chain joins TRBV2 to TRBJ1-2; D possibly corresponds to TRBD1 (5 bases). The CDR3 here is CASSDRGANYGYTF. For the CDR3, the DNA is TGTGCCAGCAGTGATCGGGGGGCTAACTATGGCTACACCTTC.